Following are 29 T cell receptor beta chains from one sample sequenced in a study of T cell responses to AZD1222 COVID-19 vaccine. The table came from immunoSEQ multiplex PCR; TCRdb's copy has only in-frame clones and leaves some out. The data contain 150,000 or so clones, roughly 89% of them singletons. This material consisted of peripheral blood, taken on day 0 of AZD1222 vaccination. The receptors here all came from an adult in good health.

The CDR3 reads CASIDTGLLSEQFF. The CDR3 coding sequence is TGTGCCAGCATCGACACGGGACTTTTGAGTGAGCAGTTCTTC. V and J are TRBV7-9 and TRBJ2-1, with D possibly TRBD2 on 6 matching bases. Germline lookup yields CDR1 SEHNR and CDR2 FQNEAQ (reference sequence). The CDR3 length is 14 residues. V was clipped by 7 bases and J by 9 bases, with 19 bases between them.

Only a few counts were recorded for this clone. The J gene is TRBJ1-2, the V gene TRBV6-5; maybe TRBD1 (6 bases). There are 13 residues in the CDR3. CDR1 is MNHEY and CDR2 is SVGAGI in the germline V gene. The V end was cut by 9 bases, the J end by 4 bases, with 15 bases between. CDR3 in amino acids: CASGGTPFYGYTF. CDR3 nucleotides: TGTGCCAGTGGAGGGACACCGTTCTATGGCTACACCTTC.

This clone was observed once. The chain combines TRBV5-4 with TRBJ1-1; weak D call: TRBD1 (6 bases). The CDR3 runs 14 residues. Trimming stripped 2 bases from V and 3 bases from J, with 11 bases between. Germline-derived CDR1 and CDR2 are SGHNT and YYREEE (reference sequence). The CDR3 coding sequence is TGTGCCAGCAGCTTAAAGGGGGGTGACACTGAAGCTTTCTTT. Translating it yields CASSLKGGDTEAFF.

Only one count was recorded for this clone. Here the CDR3 reads CASSLPITSGISYEQYF. The CDR3 nucleotides are TGTGCCAGCAGTTTACCCATTACTAGCGGGATCTCCTACGAGCAGTACTTC. The chain uses TRBV28 and TRBJ2-7; TRBD2 aligns across 10 bases. Trimming cost V 2 bases and J 0 bases; bases outside gene matches: 7. The V gene's germline CDR1 is MDHEN and CDR2 SYDVKM. The CDR3 has 17 amino acids.

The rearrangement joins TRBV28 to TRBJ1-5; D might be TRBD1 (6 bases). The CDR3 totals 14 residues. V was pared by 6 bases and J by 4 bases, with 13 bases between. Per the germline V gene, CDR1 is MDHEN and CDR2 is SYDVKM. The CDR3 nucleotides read TGTGCCAGCAGAGCGAACAGGGAGAATCAGCCCCAGCATTTT. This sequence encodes CASRANRENQPQHF.

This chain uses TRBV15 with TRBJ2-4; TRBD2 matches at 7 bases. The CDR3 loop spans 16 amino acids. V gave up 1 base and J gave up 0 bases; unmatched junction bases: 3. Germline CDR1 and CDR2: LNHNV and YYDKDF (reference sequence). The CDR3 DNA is TGTGCCACCAGCAGAGTGGGGAGGGAAGCCAAAAACATTCAGTACTTC. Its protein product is CATSRVGREAKNIQYF.

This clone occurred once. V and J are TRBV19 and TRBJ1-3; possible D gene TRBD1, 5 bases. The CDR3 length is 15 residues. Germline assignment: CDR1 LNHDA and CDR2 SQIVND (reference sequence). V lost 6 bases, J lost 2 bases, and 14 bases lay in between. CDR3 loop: CASRPTELTGNTIYF. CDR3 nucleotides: TGTGCCAGTAGGCCGACAGAACTAACTGGAAACACCATATATTTT.

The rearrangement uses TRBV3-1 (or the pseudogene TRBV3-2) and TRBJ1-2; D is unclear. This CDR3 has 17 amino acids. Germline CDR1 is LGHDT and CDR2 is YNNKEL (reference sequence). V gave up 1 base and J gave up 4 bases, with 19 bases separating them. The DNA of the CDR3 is TGTGCCAGCAGCCAAGGGGGTCGCGGGGAGGCCGTCTATGGCTACACCTTC. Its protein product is CASSQGGRGEAVYGYTF.

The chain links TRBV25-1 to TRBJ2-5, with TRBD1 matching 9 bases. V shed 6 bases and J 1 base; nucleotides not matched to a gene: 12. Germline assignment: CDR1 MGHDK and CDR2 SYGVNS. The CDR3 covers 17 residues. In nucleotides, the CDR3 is TGTGCCAGCAGCCGACAGGGGGTTACCCACTTCCAAGAGACCCAGTACTTC. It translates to CASSRQGVTHFQETQYF.

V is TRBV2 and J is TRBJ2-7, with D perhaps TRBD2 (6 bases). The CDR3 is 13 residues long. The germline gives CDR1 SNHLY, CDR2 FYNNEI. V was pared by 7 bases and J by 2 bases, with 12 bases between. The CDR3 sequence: CASTYRGTYEQYF. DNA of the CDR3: TGTGCCAGCACCTACCGGGGGACCTACGAGCAGTACTTC.

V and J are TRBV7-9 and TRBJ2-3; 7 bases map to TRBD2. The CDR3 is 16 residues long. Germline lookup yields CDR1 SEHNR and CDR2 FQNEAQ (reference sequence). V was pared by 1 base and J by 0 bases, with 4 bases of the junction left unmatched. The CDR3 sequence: CASSLGGGGSTDTQYF. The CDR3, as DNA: TGTGCCAGCAGCTTAGGGGGCGGGGGAAGCACAGATACGCAGTATTTT.

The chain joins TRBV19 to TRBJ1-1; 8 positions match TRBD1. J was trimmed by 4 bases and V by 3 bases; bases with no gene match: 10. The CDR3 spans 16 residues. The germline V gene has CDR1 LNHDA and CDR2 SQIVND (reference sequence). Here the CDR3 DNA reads TGTGCCAGTAGTATTCGGACAGGGAGGGCCGGCACTGAAGCTTTCTTT. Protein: CASSIRTGRAGTEAFF.

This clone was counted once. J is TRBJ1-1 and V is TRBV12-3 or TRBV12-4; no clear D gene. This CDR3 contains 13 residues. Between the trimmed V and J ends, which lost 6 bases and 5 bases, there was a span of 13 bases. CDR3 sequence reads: CASRTGVGTEAFF. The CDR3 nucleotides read TGTGCCAGCAGGACCGGGGTTGGTACTGAAGCTTTCTTT.

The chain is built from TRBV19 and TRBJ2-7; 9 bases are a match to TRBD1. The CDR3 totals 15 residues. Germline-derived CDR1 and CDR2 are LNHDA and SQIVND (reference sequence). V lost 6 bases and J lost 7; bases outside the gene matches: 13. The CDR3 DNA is TGTGCCAGTAGCGATTCCGGGACAGGGAGAAGAGAGCAGTACTTC. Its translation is CASSDSGTGRREQYF.

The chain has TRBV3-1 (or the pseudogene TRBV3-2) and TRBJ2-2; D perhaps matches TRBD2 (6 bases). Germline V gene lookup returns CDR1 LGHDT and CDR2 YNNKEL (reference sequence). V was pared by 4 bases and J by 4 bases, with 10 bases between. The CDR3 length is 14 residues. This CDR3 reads CASSRDLSTGELFF. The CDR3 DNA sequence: TGTGCCAGCAGCCGGGACTTAAGCACCGGGGAGCTGTTTTTT.

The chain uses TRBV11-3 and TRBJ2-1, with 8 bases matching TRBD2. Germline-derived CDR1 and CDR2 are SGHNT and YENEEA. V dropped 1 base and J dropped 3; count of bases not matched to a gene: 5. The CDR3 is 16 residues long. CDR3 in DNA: TGTGCCAGCAGCTTAGCGGGGAGCGGGAGCTACAATGAGCAGTTCTTC. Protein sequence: CASSLAGSGSYNEQFF.

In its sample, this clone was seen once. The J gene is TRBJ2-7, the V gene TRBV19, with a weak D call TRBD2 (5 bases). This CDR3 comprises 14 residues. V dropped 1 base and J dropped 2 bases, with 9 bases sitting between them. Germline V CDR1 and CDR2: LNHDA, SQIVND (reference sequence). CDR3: CASSIGAGPYEQYF. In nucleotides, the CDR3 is TGTGCCAGTAGTATAGGTGCGGGTCCCTACGAGCAGTACTTC.

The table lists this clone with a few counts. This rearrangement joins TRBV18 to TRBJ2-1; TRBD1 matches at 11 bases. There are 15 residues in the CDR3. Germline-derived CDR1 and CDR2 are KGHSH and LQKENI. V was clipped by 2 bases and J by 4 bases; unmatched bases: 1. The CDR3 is CASSPGTGGYNEQFF. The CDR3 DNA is TGTGCCAGCTCACCAGGGACAGGGGGGTACAATGAGCAGTTCTTC.

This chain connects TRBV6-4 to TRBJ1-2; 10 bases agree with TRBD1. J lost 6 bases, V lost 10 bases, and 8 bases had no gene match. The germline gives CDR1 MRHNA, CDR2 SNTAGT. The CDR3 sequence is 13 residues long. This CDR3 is CATLEDRGDGYTF. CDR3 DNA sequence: TGTGCCACCCTAGAGGACAGGGGGGATGGCTACACCTTC.

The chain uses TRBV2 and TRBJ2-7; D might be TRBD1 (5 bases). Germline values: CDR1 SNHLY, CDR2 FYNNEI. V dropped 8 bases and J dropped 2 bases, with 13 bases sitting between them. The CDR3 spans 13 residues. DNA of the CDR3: TGTGCCAGCTGGGGCAGGTTGACCTACGAGCAGTACTTC. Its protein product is CASWGRLTYEQYF.

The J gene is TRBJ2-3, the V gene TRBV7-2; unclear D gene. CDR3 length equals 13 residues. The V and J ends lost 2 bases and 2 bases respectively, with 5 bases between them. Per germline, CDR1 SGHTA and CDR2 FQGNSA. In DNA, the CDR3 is TGTGCCAGCAGCTTACAAGTCACAGATACGCAGTATTTT. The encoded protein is CASSLQVTDTQYF.

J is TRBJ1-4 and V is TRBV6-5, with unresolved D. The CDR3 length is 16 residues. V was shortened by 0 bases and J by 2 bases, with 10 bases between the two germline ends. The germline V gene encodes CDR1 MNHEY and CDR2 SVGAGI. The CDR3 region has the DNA TGTGCCAGCAGTTACTCCCGGGAACGGACTAATGAAAAACTGTTTTTT. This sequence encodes CASSYSRERTNEKLFF.

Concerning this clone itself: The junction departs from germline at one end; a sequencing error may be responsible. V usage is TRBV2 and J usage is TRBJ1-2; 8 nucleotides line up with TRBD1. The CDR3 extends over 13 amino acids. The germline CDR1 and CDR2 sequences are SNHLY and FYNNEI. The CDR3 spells CASREPAGGAPIF. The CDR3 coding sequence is TGTGCCAGCAGAGAACCGGCAGGGGGCGCACCCATTTTC.

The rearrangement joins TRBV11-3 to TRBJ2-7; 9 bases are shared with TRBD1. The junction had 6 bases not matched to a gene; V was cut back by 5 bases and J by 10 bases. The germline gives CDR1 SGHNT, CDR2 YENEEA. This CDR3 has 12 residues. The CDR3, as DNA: TGTGCCAGCAGCACCCGGACAGGGGAACAGTACTTC. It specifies CASSTRTGEQYF.

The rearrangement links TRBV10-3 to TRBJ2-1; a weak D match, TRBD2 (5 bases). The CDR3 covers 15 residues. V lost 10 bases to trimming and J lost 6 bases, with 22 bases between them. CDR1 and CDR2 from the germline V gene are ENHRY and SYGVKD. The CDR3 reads CATRAFLSGSNEQFF. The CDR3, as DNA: TGTGCCACCCGAGCCTTCTTAAGTGGGAGCAATGAGCAGTTCTTC.

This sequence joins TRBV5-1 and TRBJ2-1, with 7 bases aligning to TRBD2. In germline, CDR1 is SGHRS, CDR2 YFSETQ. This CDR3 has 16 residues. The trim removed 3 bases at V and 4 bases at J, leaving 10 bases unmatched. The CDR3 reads CASSYGGLADYNEQFF. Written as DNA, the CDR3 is TGCGCCAGCAGCTATGGCGGGCTAGCGGATTACAATGAGCAGTTCTTC.

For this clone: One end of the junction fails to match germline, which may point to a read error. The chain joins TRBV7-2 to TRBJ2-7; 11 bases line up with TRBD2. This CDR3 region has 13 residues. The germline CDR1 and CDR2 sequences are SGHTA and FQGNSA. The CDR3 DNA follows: TGTGCCAGCAGCTTAATCCTAGCGGGAGGCCTGGACTGG. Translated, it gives CASSLILAGGLDW.

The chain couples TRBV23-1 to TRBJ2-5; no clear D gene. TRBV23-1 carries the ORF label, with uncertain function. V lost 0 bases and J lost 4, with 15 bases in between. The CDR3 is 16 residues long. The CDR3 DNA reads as TGCGCCAGCAGTCAATCCTCGGGTCATCTGCGAGAGACCCAGTACTTC. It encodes CASSQSSGHLRETQYF.

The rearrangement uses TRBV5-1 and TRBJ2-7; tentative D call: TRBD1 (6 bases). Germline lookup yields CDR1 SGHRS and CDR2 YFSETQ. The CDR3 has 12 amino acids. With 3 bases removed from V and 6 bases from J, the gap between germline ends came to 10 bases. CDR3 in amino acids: CASSYGQTEQYF. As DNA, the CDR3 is TGCGCCAGCAGCTACGGACAGACCGAGCAGTACTTC.